These 24 T cell receptor beta chains came from one sample sequenced in a study of PD-L1 blockade in urothelial cancer. Profiling relied on immunoSEQ multiplex PCR, and the TCRdb table lists in-frame clones only, not all of them. The sample has about 39,000 clones; 75% to 90% are singletons. The starting material was PBMCs, obtained around atezolizumab (anti-PD-L1) treatment. These TCRs come from a man between 60 and 70 years old with urothelial cancer.

The V call is TRBV7-2, the J call TRBJ2-7, with 8 bases identical to TRBD1. The J segment lost 4 bases and the V segment lost 4 bases, leaving 6 bases of the junction unmatched. Germline CDR1 SGHTA, CDR2 FQGNSA. The CDR3 spans 14 residues. CDR3: CASSSGTGYYEQYF. CDR3 sequence (DNA): TGTGCCAGCAGCTCCGGGACAGGTTATTACGAGCAGTACTTC. The full variable domain, its missing parts supplied by reference TRBV7-2 and TRBJ2-7, is GAGVSQSPSNKVTEKGKDVELRCDPISGHTALYWYRQSLGQGLEFLIYFQGNSAPDKSGLPSDRFSAERTGGSVSTLTIQRTQQEDSAVYLCASSSGTGYYEQYFGPGTRLTVT.

The chain links TRBV5-1 to TRBJ1-3, with D possibly matching TRBD1 (6 bases). Germline V lookup: CDR1 SGHRS, CDR2 YFSETQ. CDR3 length: 18 amino acids. Trimming cost V 3 bases and J 0 bases, with 19 bases left between them. The CDR3 coding sequence is TGCGCCAGCAGCTCCCATTTTGGGGCAGGGGACTCTGGAAACACCATATATTTT. This encodes CASSSHFGAGDSGNTIYF.

The rearrangement links TRBV4-3 to TRBJ2-6; 9 nucleotides line up with TRBD1. Per germline, CDR1 LGHNA and CDR2 YSLEER. This CDR3 comprises 16 residues. Trimming at V came to 3 bases and at J to 5 bases, leaving 5 bases not matched to a gene. Here the CDR3 DNA reads TGCGCCAGCAGCCAGACACAGGGGGCCTGGGCCAACGTCCTGACTTTC. Its translation: CASSQTQGAWANVLTF.

The V gene is TRBV4-3, the J gene TRBJ2-6, with D unclear. V was shortened by 5 bases and J by 2 bases, with 13 bases between the two germline ends. Germline V CDR1 and CDR2: LGHNA, YSLEER. The CDR3 length is 16 residues. CDR3 in DNA: TGCGCCAGCAGCTTACTCCGAGAGACTGGGGCCAACGTCCTGACTTTC. Translation gives CASSLLRETGANVLTF.

The V gene is TRBV11-1, the J gene TRBJ2-5; 9 nucleotides agree with TRBD2. The CDR3 runs 15 residues. With 5 bases clipped from V and 5 bases from J, the junction kept 9 bases outside the gene matches. Germline lookup yields CDR1 SGHAT and CDR2 FQDESV (reference sequence). DNA for the CDR3: TGTGCCAGCAGCCACAATATAGCGGGGGTGGAGACCCAGTACTTC. It specifies CASSHNIAGVETQYF.

CDR3 nucleotides: TGTGCCAGCACCAACCCCTCTAGCGGTTCCTACAATGAGCAGTTCTTC. It translates to CASTNPSSGSYNEQFF. The chain recombines TRBV27 with TRBJ2-1; the match to TRBD2 covers 7 bases. CDR3 length equals 16 residues. The trim removed 7 bases at V and 1 base at J, leaving 10 bases unmatched. The germline V gene has CDR1 MNHEY and CDR2 SMNVEV (reference sequence).

The chain has TRBV19 and TRBJ2-1, with D perhaps TRBD1 (5 bases). The CDR3 has 19 amino acids. The germline V and J ends were trimmed by 0 bases and 2 bases, with 20 bases remaining between them. Germline loops: CDR1 LNHDA, CDR2 SQIVND (reference sequence). The CDR3 spells CASSIEAGFFSNAYNEQFF. The CDR3, as DNA: TGTGCCAGTAGTATAGAAGCAGGGTTTTTTTCCAATGCCTACAATGAGCAGTTCTTC.

As concerns this clone: This same CDR3 is encoded by further DNA sequences in the sample. V and J are TRBV28 and TRBJ1-2; the D is unclear. From germline, CDR1 is MDHEN and CDR2 SYDVKM. The CDR3 covers 12 residues. Trimming removed 5 bases from V and 4 bases from J, with 8 bases in between. CDR3 in DNA: TGTGCCAGCAGTCTAGGTGGCTATGGCTACACCTTC. It specifies CASSLGGYGYTF.

The chain recombines TRBV13 with TRBJ2-1; 10 nucleotides match TRBD2. The CDR3 is 16 residues long. V lost 4 bases to trimming and J lost 5 bases; unmatched junction nucleotides: 8. Germline CDR1 is PRHDT and CDR2 is FYEKMQ (reference sequence). The CDR3 loop is CASSSPGAGGDNEQFF. The DNA of the CDR3 is TGTGCCAGCAGCTCTCCAGGAGCGGGGGGGGACAATGAGCAGTTCTTC.

The chain uses TRBV4-1 and TRBJ1-2; D is uncertain. The CDR3 length is 18 residues. V was cut by 0 bases and J by 3 bases, with 20 bases left in between. Germline CDR1 is MGHRA and CDR2 is YSYEKL. Here the CDR3 reads CASSQEGGDTSVDYGYTF. The CDR3 DNA sequence: TGCGCCAGCAGCCAAGAAGGAGGCGACACCTCGGTGGACTATGGCTACACCTTC.

The V and J genes are TRBV19 and TRBJ2-7; D call uncertain. CDR1 and CDR2 from the germline V gene are LNHDA and SQIVND (reference sequence). The CDR3 loop spans 12 amino acids. The V and J ends lost 7 bases and 3 bases respectively, with 10 bases between them. The CDR3 region has the DNA TGTGCCAGTACCAAGACTCTCTACGAGCAGTACTTC. It is translated as CASTKTLYEQYF.

The rearrangement uses TRBV29-1 and TRBJ1-1; D gene uncertain. The CDR3 consists of 12 residues. Germline values: CDR1 SQVTM, CDR2 ANQGSEA. Deletions cut 1 base from V and 6 bases from J, with 9 bases between. As DNA, the CDR3 is TGCAGCGTTGAAGCGGTTAGCTCTGAAGCTTTCTTT. It codes for CSVEAVSSEAFF.

The J gene is TRBJ1-1, the V gene TRBV21-1; no DNA check was done on the table's D call, TRBD1. TRBV21-1 is a documented pseudogene. The CDR3 loop spans 15 amino acids. The CDR3 sequence: CASSSPRDRSTEAFF. Here the CDR3 DNA reads TGTGCCAGCAGCAGTCCCCGGGACAGGAGTACTGAAGCTTTCTTT.

The rearrangement links TRBV7-2 to TRBJ1-1, with a possible D match to TRBD1 (5 bases). Trimming took off 5 bases at V and 4 bases at J, with 17 bases between the two ends. There are 15 residues in the CDR3. CDR1 and CDR2 (germline): SGHTA, FQGNSA. The CDR3 DNA reads TGTGCCAGCAGCGCCATAAGCGGGGGAGGCACTGAAGCTTTCTTT. Its protein product is CASSAISGGGTEAFF.

This rearrangement joins TRBV14 to TRBJ2-3; D call uncertain. V was pared by 1 base and J by 4 bases, with 12 bases between. This CDR3 has 15 amino acids. The V gene's germline CDR1 is SGHDN and CDR2 FVKESK. The CDR3 nucleotides read TGTGCCAGCAGCCAAGGGCGGCACCCCGCAGATACGCAGTATTTT. As protein: CASSQGRHPADTQYF.

The chain joins TRBV5-1 to TRBJ2-7; 9 bases line up with TRBD1. The CDR3 sequence is 15 residues long. V was clipped by 1 base and J by 6 bases; unmatched bases: 8. Germline V gene data show CDR1 as SGHRS and CDR2 as YFSETQ. The chain's CDR3 is CASSLTGQGTSEQYF. CDR3 nucleotide sequence: TGCGCCAGCAGCTTGACGGGACAGGGTACGTCCGAGCAGTACTTC.

The chain employs TRBV7-2 and TRBJ1-3; no reliable D call. CDR3 size: 15 residues. The germline V gene has CDR1 SGHTA and CDR2 FQGNSA. Trimming pared 0 bases from V and 1 base from J, leaving 7 bases between. The CDR3: CASSLAKHSGNTIYF. CDR3 DNA: TGTGCCAGCAGCTTAGCGAAACATTCTGGAAACACCATATATTTT.

The rearrangement uses TRBV5-1 and TRBJ1-1; TRBD1 matches 9 bases. Trimming removed 0 bases from V and 2 bases from J; junction bases left unmatched: 2. The V gene's germline CDR1 is SGHRS and CDR2 YFSETQ. The CDR3 sequence is 15 residues long. The DNA for the CDR3 is TGCGCCAGCAGCTTGGTAACAGGGGGCAACACTGAAGCTTTCTTT. This encodes CASSLVTGGNTEAFF.

This chain joins TRBV4-1 and TRBJ2-3, with TRBD1 as a possible D gene (6 bases). The V end lost 2 bases, the J end lost 1 base, and 22 bases lay between the germline ends. The CDR3 length is 19 residues. CDR1 is MGHRA and CDR2 is YSYEKL in the germline V gene. In DNA form, the CDR3 reads TGCGCCAGCAGCCAAAAGGGGGTAGTTGGTGCAGGGGGCACAGATACGCAGTATTTT. Protein sequence: CASSQKGVVGAGGTDTQYF.

The chain recombines TRBV5-6 with TRBJ2-1; 10 bases match TRBD2. Trimming took 7 bases from V and 7 from J; bases not matched to a gene: 23. Germline assignment: CDR1 SGHDT and CDR2 YYEEEE. The CDR3 has 19 amino acids. CDR3 nucleotide sequence: TGTGCCAGCCCAGCTTCCTTGACGATAAGCGGGAGGGAAAAAAATGAGCAGTTCTTC. Translated, it gives CASPASLTISGREKNEQFF. The full variable domain, rest sourced from reference TRBV5-6 and TRBJ2-1, is DAGVTQSPTHLIKTRGQQVTLRCSPKSGHDTVSWYQQALGQGPQFIFQYYEEEERQRGNFPDRFSGHQFPNYSSELNVNALLLGDSALYLCASPASLTISGREKNEQFFGPGTRLTVL.

This rearrangement joins TRBV5-1 to TRBJ2-5, with 7 bases identical to TRBD2. Germline V lookup: CDR1 SGHRS, CDR2 YFSETQ. The junction had 9 bases not matched to a gene; V was cut back by 4 bases and J by 0 bases. The CDR3 has 16 residues. The CDR3 here is CASSAPGREYQETQYF. The CDR3 coding sequence is TGCGCCAGCAGCGCCCCGGGGAGGGAATACCAAGAGACCCAGTACTTC.

This clone was seen more than once but under ten times. Here the CDR3 DNA reads TGTGCCACCAGCAGAGATCGGACAGGGGGCTACGAGCAGTACTTC. This gives the protein CATSRDRTGGYEQYF. The chain employs TRBV15 and TRBJ2-7, with 10 bases lining up with TRBD1. The V gene's germline CDR1 is LNHNV and CDR2 YYDKDF (reference sequence). Trimming at V came to 0 bases and at J to 3 bases, leaving 2 bases not matched to a gene. This CDR3 spans 15 amino acids.

The J gene is TRBJ1-5, the V gene TRBV28; 10 nucleotides match TRBD1. From germline, CDR1 is MDHEN and CDR2 SYDVKM. V lost 6 bases and J lost 5; bases outside the gene matches: 10. The CDR3 consists of 16 residues. CDR3 nucleotide sequence: TGTGCCAGCAGCTCACCCGGACAGGGGGGGGATCAGCCCCAGCATTTT. It encodes CASSSPGQGGDQPQHF.

The genes are TRBV19 and TRBJ2-3; 15 nucleotides agree with TRBD2. The germline V gene has CDR1 LNHDA and CDR2 SQIVND (reference sequence). The CDR3 length is 15 residues. J lost 5 bases, V lost 5 bases, and 2 bases had no gene match. The CDR3 DNA follows: TGTGCCAGTAGTTCGGGACTAGCGGGAGGAGATACGCAGTATTTT. It specifies CASSSGLAGGDTQYF.